The clone carrying this T cell receptor (beta chain) was seen ten or more times. The antigen is not known. Per the germline V gene, CDR1 is MNHNS and CDR2 is SASEGT. The V segment lost 4 bases and the J segment 4 bases; nucleotides outside the gene matches: 6. CDR3 length equals 15 residues. Researchers took RNA transcripts and amplified TCR beta CDR3 regions from them. Second-round multiplex PCR came after a first-round RT-PCR that employed HTBI primers. TCRdb analysed the multiplex PCR reads with MiXCR anew, one entry per CDR3 protein. The sample lists roughly 400,000 distinct CDR3 sequences, approximately 20% occurring once. This sample was included in a study of Graves' ophthalmopathy and Graves' hyperthyroidism. Background on the study: At initial diagnosis, peripheral blood was obtained, and this preceded any treatment. Broader study findings: The model flagged ophthalmopathy progression at 65% to 71% sensitivity and roughly 72% specificity.

Ophthalmopathy donors showed moderate-to-severe activity, CAS ≥3, NOSPECS ≥4 and a duration under 3 months. Certain patients were not enrolled. These were patients with other autoimmune diseases, uncontrolled infections, pregnancy or lactation. The TCR sequence derives from a woman aged 18-30 years with Graves' ophthalmopathy. The J gene is TRBJ2-7, the V gene TRBV6-1; 11 bases are a match to TRBD2. The sequenced material came from peripheral blood. For the CDR3, the DNA is TGTGCCAGCAGTGTCGGGGGACTAGCGGTGTACGAGCAGTACTTC. It yields the protein CASSVGGLAVYEQYF.